These 29 T cell receptor beta chains were sequenced from one sample in a study of vaccination and CD4 T cells after COVID-19. Treatment in this sample: approximately 11-day PBMC culture with coronavirus spike peptide pools or control peptides (ViraFEST assay). These receptors lack a known antigen. With the Oncomine TCR Beta short-read assay, DNA from cultured CD4+ T cells was sequenced. TCRdb recomputed calls from the PCR reads with MiXCR, one row per CDR3 protein. The table shows 8,500 or so distinct CDR3 sequences, with about 61% occurring only once. Sequencing was performed on CD4+ T cells from blood, cultured in vitro. These receptors all stem from a human donor who had recovered from COVID-19.

This clonotype was detected only once. The rearrangement uses TRBV6-4 and TRBJ2-7, with TRBD2 as a possible D gene (6 bases). This CDR3 comprises 14 residues. Germline CDR1 is MRHNA and CDR2 is SNTAGT. Trimming pared 3 bases from V and 6 bases from J, leaving 15 bases between. CDR3 sequence reads: CASSETSGVSEQYF. CDR3 DNA: TGTGCCAGCAGTGAGACTAGTGGGGTGAGCGAGCAGTACTTC.

The J gene is TRBJ2-1, the V gene TRBV7-2, with D perhaps assigned TRBD1 or TRBD2 (6 bases each). The CDR3 runs 15 residues. Trimming pared 5 bases from V and 2 bases from J, leaving 13 bases between. The germline gives CDR1 SGHTA, CDR2 FQGNSA. The CDR3 DNA is TGTGCCAGCAGCCTGGGGGGCGTTACCTACAATGAGCAGTTCTTC. This gives the protein CASSLGGVTYNEQFF.

This sequence joins TRBV28 and TRBJ1-1; 7 bases line up with TRBD1. The V segment lost 5 bases and the J segment 1 base; nucleotides outside the gene matches: 4. Looked up from germline, CDR1 is MDHEN and CDR2 is SYDVKM. This CDR3 contains 14 residues. CDR3 in DNA: TGTGCCAGCAGTCTAAACAGGGGGAACACTGAAGCTTTCTTT. Translation gives CASSLNRGNTEAFF.

This clonotype was counted only a few times. The V and J genes are TRBV20-1 and TRBJ1-6, with 7 bases identical to TRBD1. The length of the CDR3 is 16 residues. In germline, CDR1 is DFQATT, CDR2 SNEGSKA (reference sequence). V shed 5 bases, J shed 0 bases, and the junction held 7 bases outside the gene matches. In DNA, the CDR3 is TGCAGTGCTTCGGACAGGCCGAGCTCCTATAATTCACCCCTCCACTTT. As protein: CSASDRPSSYNSPLHF.

The chain carries TRBV27 and TRBJ2-3; the D gene is possibly TRBD1 (7 bases). The V gene lost 2 bases and the J gene lost 2 bases, with 17 bases spanning the gap. The CDR3 length is 17 residues. The germline V gene has CDR1 MNHEY and CDR2 SMNVEV (reference sequence). The CDR3 coding sequence is TGTGCCAGCAGTTTAGGGGCAGGGGGGACCCACACAGATACGCAGTATTTT. Protein product: CASSLGAGGTHTDTQYF.

V usage is TRBV28 and J usage is TRBJ1-2; D not resolved. The germline CDR1 and CDR2 sequences are MDHEN and SYDVKM. Trimming stripped 5 bases from V and 1 base from J, with 5 bases between. This CDR3 comprises 12 residues. The CDR3 coding sequence is TGTGCCAGCAGTCTACTTAACTATGGCTACACCTTC. This codes for CASSLLNYGYTF.

This chain connects TRBV28 to TRBJ1-5; the D is unclear. V lost 6 bases and J 0 bases, leaving 9 bases between the germline ends. Germline loops: CDR1 MDHEN, CDR2 SYDVKM. The CDR3 has 14 amino acids. CDR3 coding DNA: TGTGCCAGCAGGAGGGTTTATAGCAATCAGCCCCAGCATTTT. Translation: CASRRVYSNQPQHF.

V is TRBV27 and J is TRBJ1-5; D might be TRBD1 (5 bases). The CDR3 contains 16 residues. V was shortened by 5 bases and J by 2 bases, with 16 bases between the two germline ends. CDR1 is MNHEY, CDR2 SMNVEV, per germline (reference sequence). The CDR3 sequence is CASSLLRDPGNQPQHF. CDR3 DNA: TGTGCCAGCAGTCTCCTCAGGGATCCTGGCAATCAGCCCCAGCATTTT.

The rearrangement joins TRBV7-8 to TRBJ2-7; D gene ambiguous. Per germline, CDR1 SGHVS and CDR2 FQNEAQ. With 1 base removed from V and 0 bases from J, the gap between germline ends came to 7 bases. This CDR3 spans 14 amino acids. CDR3 loop: CASSLGGPSYEQYF. The CDR3 nucleotides are TGTGCCAGCAGCTTAGGAGGACCCTCCTACGAGCAGTACTTC.

The V gene is TRBV28, the J gene TRBJ2-7; 7 positions match TRBD1. The length of the CDR3 is 15 residues. Trimming took 6 bases from V and 0 from J; bases not matched to a gene: 8. Germline V gives CDR1 MDHEN, CDR2 SYDVKM. CDR3 protein: CASRPTGRSSYEQYF. The DNA of the CDR3 is TGTGCCAGCAGACCGACAGGGAGAAGCTCCTACGAGCAGTACTTC.

The chain combines TRBV7-2 with TRBJ2-5; either TRBD1 or TRBD2 may supply D (5 bases each). The CDR3 spans 14 residues. From germline, CDR1 is SGHTA and CDR2 FQGNSA. Trimming pared 2 bases from V and 5 bases from J, leaving 12 bases between. The CDR3 coding sequence is TGTGCCAGCAGCTTATACGGGGCGGAGGAGACCCAGTACTTC. It specifies CASSLYGAEETQYF.

V is TRBV2 and J is TRBJ1-1; the D gene is possibly TRBD1 (5 bases). From germline, CDR1 is SNHLY and CDR2 FYNNEI. V dropped 7 bases and J dropped 1 base, with 10 bases sitting between them. The CDR3 has 13 residues. This chain's CDR3 is CASMSDRNTEAFF. The CDR3 DNA is TGTGCCAGCATGTCCGACAGGAACACTGAAGCTTTCTTT.

This clonotype appeared a few times. CDR3 sequence (DNA): TGCAGTGCTAGAGTCGCTAGCGGGAGGGCCAACGAGCAGTACTTC. Translated, it gives CSARVASGRANEQYF. The rearrangement uses TRBV20-1 and TRBJ2-7, with 12 bases matching TRBD2. The CDR3 consists of 15 residues. The V gene end was trimmed by 1 base and the J gene end by 5 bases; junction bases not matched to a gene: 6. Germline V gives CDR1 DFQATT, CDR2 SNEGSKA (reference sequence).

The J gene is TRBJ2-5, the V gene TRBV7-9; the D gene is possibly TRBD2 (6 bases). Germline-derived CDR1 and CDR2 are SEHNR and FQNEAQ (reference sequence). The V and J ends lost 5 bases and 1 base respectively, with 14 bases between them. This CDR3 is 15 amino acids long. CDR3 bases: TGTGCCAGCAGCCCCCGGGAGAGACTCCAAGAGACCCAGTACTTC. Translating gives CASSPRERLQETQYF.

The chain joins TRBV6-1 to TRBJ2-7; D is unresolved. This CDR3 has 13 residues. Germline V gene sequence: CDR1 MNHNS, CDR2 SASEGT. V lost 9 bases, J lost 4 bases, and 16 bases lay in between. CDR3 coding DNA: TGTGCCAGTGCTGGAGAAGGGCGATACGAGCAGTACTTC. It is translated as CASAGEGRYEQYF.

This clonotype was detected only a few times. CDR3 in amino acids: CATSRITEAFF. For the CDR3, the DNA is TGTGCCACCAGCAGGATCACTGAAGCTTTCTTT. This sequence joins TRBV15 and TRBJ1-1; D gene ambiguous. V was clipped by 3 bases and J by 4 bases, with 3 bases between them. Germline assignment: CDR1 LNHNV and CDR2 YYDKDF (reference sequence). The CDR3 has 11 residues.

This clonotype was observed a single time. The chain employs TRBV6-1 and TRBJ2-1; D possibly corresponds to TRBD1 (5 bases). V was pared by 6 bases and J by 9 bases, with 9 bases between. The V gene's germline CDR1 is MNHNS and CDR2 SASEGT. This CDR3 comprises 11 residues. The CDR3 spells CASSRQSEQFF. DNA for the CDR3: TGTGCCAGCAGCCGACAGAGTGAGCAGTTCTTC.

The rearrangement joins TRBV20-1 to TRBJ1-6; TRBD1 matches 7 bases. The J segment lost 7 bases and the V segment lost 7 bases, leaving 4 bases of the junction unmatched. In germline, CDR1 is DFQATT, CDR2 SNEGSKA (reference sequence). The CDR3 is 12 amino acids. Here the CDR3 DNA reads TGCAGTGTGGGACAGATCAATTCACCCCTCCACTTT. Its translation: CSVGQINSPLHF.

This chain links TRBV7-3 with TRBJ1-1; no definite D call. The CDR3 contains 13 residues. The germline V gene has CDR1 SGHTA and CDR2 FQGTGA. V dropped 2 bases and J dropped 1 base, with 5 bases sitting between them. This CDR3 is CASSLQTNTEAFF. The CDR3 DNA follows: TGTGCCAGCAGCTTACAGACGAACACTGAAGCTTTCTTT.

The chain joins TRBV24-1 to TRBJ2-1; D is unclear. Germline CDR1 is KGHDR and CDR2 is SFDVKD. V lost 10 bases to trimming and J lost 4 bases, with 7 bases between them. The CDR3 is 11 amino acids. The CDR3 region is CATGTYNEQFF. CDR3 DNA: TGTGCCACAGGCACTTACAATGAGCAGTTCTTC.

The rearrangement links TRBV7-6 to TRBJ2-7; 7 bases line up with TRBD2. Germline CDR1 and CDR2: SGHVS and FNYEAQ. CDR3 length: 13 residues. The V segment lost 5 bases and the J segment 6 bases; nucleotides outside the gene matches: 7. The CDR3 reads CASSPFREAEQYF. CDR3 DNA: TGTGCCAGCAGCCCATTTCGGGAGGCCGAGCAGTACTTC.

This chain connects TRBV27 to TRBJ1-5, with a tentative D call TRBD1 (5 bases). The V and J ends lost 7 bases and 2 bases respectively, with 12 bases between them. The CDR3 sequence is 14 residues long. Germline CDR1 is MNHEY and CDR2 is SMNVEV (reference sequence). CDR3 loop: CASIIGGGNQPQHF. The CDR3 DNA reads TGTGCCAGCATCATCGGGGGTGGCAATCAGCCCCAGCATTTT.

Details on this clonotype: This may come from a read error, since a much larger clone is one base off. This chain links TRBV20-1 with TRBJ1-2; no reliable D call. V was clipped by 2 bases and J by 1 base, with 8 bases between them. CDR1 and CDR2 (germline): DFQATT, SNEGSKA (reference sequence). The length of the CDR3 is 13 residues. The CDR3 DNA follows: TGCAGTGCTAGACCTCCGGGTAACTATGGCTACACCTTC. Protein product: CSARPPGNYGYTF.

CDR3 nucleotides: TGTGCCAGCCGGGGTGGGGGCTACACCTTC. Amino acids: CASRGGGYTF. This chain connects TRBV2 to TRBJ1-2; D is unresolved. Germline V gene data show CDR1 as SNHLY and CDR2 as FYNNEI. V gave up 8 bases and J gave up 8 bases, with 9 bases separating them. This CDR3 has 10 amino acids.

The genes are TRBV20-1 and TRBJ2-5; possible D gene TRBD2, 6 bases. The germline gives CDR1 DFQATT, CDR2 SNEGSKA (reference sequence). V was shortened by 0 bases and J by 5 bases, with 10 bases between the two germline ends. This CDR3 spans 13 amino acids. CDR3 residues: CSARDLGRETQYF. The CDR3 region has the DNA TGCAGTGCTAGAGATTTAGGGAGGGAGACCCAGTACTTC.

The genes are TRBV20-1 and TRBJ1-5; 7 positions match TRBD1. Germline CDR1 and CDR2: DFQATT and SNEGSKA (reference sequence). The CDR3 is 15 amino acids. Germline trimming cut 3 bases from V and 7 bases from J; bases unmatched to any gene: 12. The CDR3 is CSASPTTGWKQPQHF. CDR3 DNA: TGCAGTGCTAGTCCTACGACAGGGTGGAAACAGCCCCAGCATTTT.

This chain connects TRBV6-1 to TRBJ1-5; 8 nucleotides match TRBD1. Looked up from germline, CDR1 is MNHNS and CDR2 is SASEGT. The CDR3 consists of 15 residues. With 4 bases clipped from V and 6 bases from J, the junction kept 8 bases outside the gene matches. The CDR3 region is CASSGQGQGGQPQHF. The CDR3, as DNA: TGTGCCAGCAGTGGACAGGGGCAGGGGGGTCAGCCCCAGCATTTT.

This chain connects TRBV20-1 to TRBJ2-7, with no clear D. Germline CDR1 is DFQATT and CDR2 is SNEGSKA (reference sequence). The CDR3 sequence is 11 residues long. The ends were cut back, 1 base at V and 4 bases at J, with 5 bases in the middle. CDR3 loop: CSARGYYEQYF. CDR3 DNA: TGCAGTGCTAGAGGGTATTACGAGCAGTACTTC.

The chain has TRBV6-1 and TRBJ1-2; the D is unclear. CDR3 length: 13 residues. V was cut by 3 bases and J by 6 bases, with 11 bases left in between. Per the germline V gene, CDR1 is MNHNS and CDR2 is SASEGT. The CDR3: CASSEDGMDGYTF. CDR3 coding DNA: TGTGCCAGCAGTGAGGACGGGATGGATGGCTACACCTTC.